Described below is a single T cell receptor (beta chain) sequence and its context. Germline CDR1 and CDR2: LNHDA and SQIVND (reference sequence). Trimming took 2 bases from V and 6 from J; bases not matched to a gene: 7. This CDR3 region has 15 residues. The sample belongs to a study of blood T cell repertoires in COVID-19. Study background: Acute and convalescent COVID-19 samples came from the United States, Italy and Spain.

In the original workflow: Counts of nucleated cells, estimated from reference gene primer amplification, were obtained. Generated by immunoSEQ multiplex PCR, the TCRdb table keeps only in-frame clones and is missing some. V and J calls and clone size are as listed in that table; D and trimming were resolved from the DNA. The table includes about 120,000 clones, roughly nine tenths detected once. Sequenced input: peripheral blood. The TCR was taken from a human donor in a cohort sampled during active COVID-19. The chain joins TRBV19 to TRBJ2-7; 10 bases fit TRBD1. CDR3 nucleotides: TGTGCCAGTAGTATACTACCGGGACAGGGGTCCGAGCAGTACTTC. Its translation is CASSILPGQGSEQYF. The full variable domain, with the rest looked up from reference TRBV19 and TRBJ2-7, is DGGITQSPKYLFRKEGQNVTLSCEQNLNHDAMYWYRQDPGQGLRLIYYSQIVNDFQKGDIAEGYSVSREKKESFPLTVTSAQKNPTAFYLCASSILPGQGSEQYFGPGTRLTVT.